The rows below give T cell receptor beta chains drawn from one sample of a study of T cells after yellow fever vaccination. Each CDR3 protein gets one entry after TCRdb re-called the 5' RACE reads with MiXCR. The table shows about 630,000 distinct CDR3 sequences, with 9% to 15% occurring only once. The sequencing here drew on PBMCs, taken on the day of the yellow fever booster vaccination. These receptors all stem from a man aged 25-40 years who received the YFV17D yellow fever vaccine. The CDR3 runs from the conserved cysteine through the conserved F or W. A D gene is named only where the DNA matches it firmly. Size is omitted from some rows. Given values are once, few, many or a class for expanded clones.

>.|.|TRBJ2-1|TRBV19
TGTGCCACTGGGGACGGGAGCTTTTACAATGAGCAGTTCTTC
CATGDGSFYNEQFF
>.|few|TRBJ1-4|TRBV19
TGTGCCAGTTCGACAGGACGGAATGAAAAACTGTTTTTT
CASSTGRNEKLFF
>.|few|TRBJ1-3|TRBV5-1
TGCGCCAGCAGCTTACAGGCCACCTCTGGAAACACCATATATTTT
CASSLQATSGNTIYF
>.|few|TRBJ2-5|TRBV29-1
TGCAGCGTTGAAGCTTCCAGAGGAGAGACCCAGTACTTC
CSVEASRGETQYF
>.|few|TRBJ2-3|TRBV7-3
TGTGCCAGCAGCAACAGCTCAGATACGCAGTATTTT
CASSNSSDTQYF
>.|.|TRBJ1-5|TRBV10-3
TGTGCCATCACTGGGGGCGATCAGCCCCAGCATTTT
CAITGGDQPQHF
>TRBD2|many|TRBJ2-7|TRBV3-1
TGTGCCAGCTCACCAGGACTAGCGGGAACCTACGAGCAGTACTTC
CASSPGLAGTYEQYF
>.|.|TRBJ2-1|TRBV5-4
TGTGCCAGCAGCTTTGCGGGCGGGATCAATGAGCAGTTCTTC
CASSFAGGINEQFF
>TRBD1|.|TRBJ2-7|TRBV12-3/TRBV12-4
TGTGCCAGCAGCGGGACAGGGTGGTACGAGCAGTACTTC
CASSGTGWYEQYF
>.|few|TRBJ2-7|TRBV7-8
TGTGCCAGCAGCTTCCAGCCGGACGAGCAGTACTTC
CASSFQPDEQYF
>.|.|TRBJ2-2|TRBV28
TGTGCCAGCAGCAACTTGGGGCCCGGGGAGCTGTTTTTT
CASSNLGPGELFF
>.|few|TRBJ2-1|TRBV20-1
TGCAGTGCCCATGACTGGTACAATGAGCAGTTCTTC
CSAHDWYNEQFF
>.|.|TRBJ1-2|TRBV6-2/TRBV6-3
TGTGCCAGCAGTTCGACACTCTATGGCTACACCTTC
CASSSTLYGYTF
>TRBD2|.|TRBJ2-7|TRBV6-5
TGTGCCAGCAGTTACCAGACTAGCGGGATACGAGAGCAGTACTTC
CASSYQTSGIREQYF
>TRBD1|.|TRBJ2-2|TRBV7-8
TGTGCCAGCAGGCACTCTATCCGGGACAGGAACACCGGGGAGCTGTTTTTT
CASRHSIRDRNTGELFF
>.|.|TRBJ2-1|TRBV5-1
TGCGCCAGCAGCCCGGACATCTACAATGAGCAGTTCTTC
CASSPDIYNEQFF
>.|few|TRBJ1-5|TRBV20-1
TGCAGTGCCACCGTAGGGGCCCAGCCCCAGCATTTT
CSATVGAQPQHF
>.|.|TRBJ1-2|TRBV5-4
TGTGCCAGCAGCTTGGCCACGGCCGACTATGGCTACACCTTC
CASSLATADYGYTF
>.|.|TRBJ2-1|TRBV30
TGTGCCTGGAGTGTTGGCGGGGATGAGCAGTTCTTC
CAWSVGGDEQFF
>TRBD1|.|TRBJ1-2|TRBV9
TGTGCCAGCAGCGCCTGGGACAGATTGGATGGCTACACCTTC
CASSAWDRLDGYTF
>TRBD2|few|TRBJ2-1|TRBV20-1
TGCAGTGCTAGTTTAGCGGGAGGGCCGGATGAGCAGTTCTTC
CSASLAGGPDEQFF
>.|few|TRBJ1-6|TRBV15
TGTGCCACCAGCAGAGGACAGCTCTATAATTCACCCCTCCACTTT
CATSRGQLYNSPLHF
>.|few|TRBJ2-7|TRBV25-1
TGTGCCAGCAGCTGGACCTCCGAGCAGTACTTC
CASSWTSEQYF
>TRBD1|.|TRBJ2-1|TRBV5-6
TGTGCCAGCAGCTTGGGGGGGGGGACAGGGCGATACAATGAGCAGTTCTTC
CASSLGGGTGRYNEQFF
>TRBD2|many|TRBJ2-5|TRBV29-1
TGCAGCGTCCTCCGCCCGGGACTAGAGCCCCAGTACTTC
CSVLRPGLEPQYF
>.|few|TRBJ1-5|TRBV7-9
TGTGCCAGCAGCTTAGGGCCAGCCCGACAGGGCAATCAGCCCCAGCATTTT
CASSLGPARQGNQPQHF
>TRBD1|few|TRBJ2-7|TRBV6-1
TGTGCCAGCGGACAGGGGAAAAGGACCTACGAGCAGTACTTC
CASGQGKRTYEQYF
>TRBD1|.|TRBJ1-4|TRBV18
TGTGCCAGCTCACAAACCGGGACAGGGGTAAATGAAAAACTGTTTTTT
CASSQTGTGVNEKLFF